This T cell receptor (beta chain) was captured by sequencing in a study of T cell responses to AZD1222 COVID-19 vaccine. Study-wide context: The analysis combined second doses at about 4 or about 12 weeks.

Assay used: immunoSEQ multiplex PCR; TCRdb lists only in-frame clones, some missing. The table lists about 140,000 clones, around nine tenths of them singletons. Trimming stripped 6 bases from V and 6 bases from J, with 39 bases between. Germline V gene data show CDR1 as MNHEY and CDR2 as SMNVEV (reference sequence). The CDR3 spans 21 residues. Remarks on this clone: Its antigen is not identified.

Study observations and caveats: As reported, nearly half of all spike-specific TCRs target variant regions that are unmutated. Mapped onto spike, vaccine-associated CD4 TCRs spanned it and were dominant at 160-218 and 743-854.

This specimen was peripheral blood, taken on day 0 of AZD1222 vaccination. The chain uses TRBV27 and TRBJ2-7; perhaps D is TRBD1 or TRBD2 (11 bases each). This sequence originates from an adult in good health. In nucleotides, the CDR3 is TGTGCCAGCAGCACCCCACGGACAGGGGGCCTAACTAGCGGGAGTTATCGCGAGCAGTACTTC. It specifies CASSTPRTGGLTSGSYREQYF.